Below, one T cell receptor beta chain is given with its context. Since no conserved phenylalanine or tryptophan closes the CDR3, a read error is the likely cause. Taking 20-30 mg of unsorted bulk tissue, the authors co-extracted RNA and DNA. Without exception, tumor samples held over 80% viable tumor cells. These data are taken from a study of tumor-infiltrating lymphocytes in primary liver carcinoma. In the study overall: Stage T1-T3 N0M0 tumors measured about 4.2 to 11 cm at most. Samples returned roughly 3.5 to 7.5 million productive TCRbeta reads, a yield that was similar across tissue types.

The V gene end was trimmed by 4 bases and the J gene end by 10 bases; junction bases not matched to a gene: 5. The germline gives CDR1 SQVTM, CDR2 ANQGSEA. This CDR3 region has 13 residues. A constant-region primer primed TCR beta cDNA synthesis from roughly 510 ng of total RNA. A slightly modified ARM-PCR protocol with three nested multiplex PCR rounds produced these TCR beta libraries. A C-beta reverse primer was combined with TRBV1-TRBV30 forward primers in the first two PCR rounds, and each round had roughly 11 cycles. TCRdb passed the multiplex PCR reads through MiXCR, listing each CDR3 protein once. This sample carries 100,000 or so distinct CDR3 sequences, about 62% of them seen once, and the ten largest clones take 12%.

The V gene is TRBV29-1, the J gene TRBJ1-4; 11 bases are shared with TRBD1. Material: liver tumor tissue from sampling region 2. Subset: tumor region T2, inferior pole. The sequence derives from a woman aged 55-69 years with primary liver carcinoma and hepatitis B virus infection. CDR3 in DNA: TGCAGCGTTGGGACAGGGGGCGATGGAAAACTGTTTTAT. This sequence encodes CSVGTGGDGKLFY.